This TCR beta chain appears in the sequencing data of a study of T cell clusters in autoimmune cytopenias. General study points: TRB repertoire shifts in secondary cytopenia and chronic lymphocytic leukemia mostly reflected lymphoma, not autoimmunity.

The CDR3 has 14 amino acids. From germline, CDR1 is LNHDA and CDR2 SQIVND (reference sequence). A word on this clonotype: Its antigen is as yet unknown.

One tube held mixed TRB-A and TRB-B primer pools for touch-down PCR. For each CDR3 protein, TCRdb gives one entry from its re-call of the multiplex PCR reads, without DNA. This table lists 5,200 or so distinct CDR3 sequences. Some 38,000 genome equivalents of blood DNA were amplified for TRB. The same data also went into a second study, on T cell repertoires in aging, cancer and after chemotherapy. This second study notes: Six age groups, ranging from 30 or younger to 70 or older, included the donors. Over several months to years, re-sampled healthy donor repertoires clearly shared clones. Compared with age-matched healthy donors, untreated hematological or solid cancer patients showed higher blood TCR clonality.

The V call is TRBV19, the J call TRBJ1-1; the D gene TCRdb calls, TRBD1, cannot be checked with no DNA. The TCR was taken from a human donor in good health. What was sequenced was peripheral blood. CDR3 sequence: CASSFGTGNTEAFF. The full variable domain, its missing parts supplied by reference TRBV19 and TRBJ1-1, is DGGITQSPKYLFRKEGQNVTLSCEQNLNHDAMYWYRQDPGQGLRLIYYSQIVNDFQKGDIAEGYSVSREKKESFPLTVTSAQKNPTAFYLCASSFGTGNTEAFFGQGTRLTVV.